Described below is a single TCR beta chain sequence and its context. This sample was taken from a study of beta chain features in type 1 diabetes. All of the isolated RNA was reverse transcribed, so expressed TCRB transcripts were sequenced. The protocol was immunoSEQ multiplex PCR, while the TCRdb copy is restricted to in-frame clones and leaves out a portion. Found here are hundreds of thousands of clones, about 17% of them singletons; the top ten hold around 0.02%. Germline assignment: CDR1 SGDLS and CDR2 YYNGEE. The CDR3 covers 16 residues. The V and J ends lost 0 bases and 2 bases respectively, with 9 bases between them.

Specimen: naive CD4+ T cells from blood. The source of this sequence is a woman aged 18-29 years in good health. This sequence joins TRBV9 and TRBJ2-6; the D gene could be TRBD1 or TRBD2 (5 bases each). DNA of the CDR3: TGTGCCAGCAGCGTAGGGGGGTCCCCTGGGGCCAACGTCCTGACTTTC. Translated, it gives CASSVGGSPGANVLTF.